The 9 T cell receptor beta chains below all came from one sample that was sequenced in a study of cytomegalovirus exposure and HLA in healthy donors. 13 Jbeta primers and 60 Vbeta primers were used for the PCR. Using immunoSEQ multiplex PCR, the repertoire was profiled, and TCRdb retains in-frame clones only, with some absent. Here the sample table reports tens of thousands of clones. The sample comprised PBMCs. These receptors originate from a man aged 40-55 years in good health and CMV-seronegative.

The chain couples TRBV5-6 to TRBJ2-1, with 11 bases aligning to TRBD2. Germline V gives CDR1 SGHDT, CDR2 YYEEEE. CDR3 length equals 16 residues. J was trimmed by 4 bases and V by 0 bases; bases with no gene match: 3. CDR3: CASSLELAGVYNEQFF. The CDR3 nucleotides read TGTGCCAGCAGCTTGGAACTAGCGGGGGTATACAATGAGCAGTTCTTC.

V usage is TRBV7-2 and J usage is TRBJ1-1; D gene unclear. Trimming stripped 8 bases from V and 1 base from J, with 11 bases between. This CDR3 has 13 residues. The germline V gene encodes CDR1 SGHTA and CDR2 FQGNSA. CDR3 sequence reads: CASAIEGNTEAFF. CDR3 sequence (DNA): TGTGCCAGCGCCATTGAGGGGAACACTGAAGCTTTCTTT.

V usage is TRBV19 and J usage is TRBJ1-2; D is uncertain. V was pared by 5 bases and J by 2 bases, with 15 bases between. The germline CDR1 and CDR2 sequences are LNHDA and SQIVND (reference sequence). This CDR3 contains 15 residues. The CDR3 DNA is TGTGCCAGTAGTTGCAGGAAGGCACCGAACTATGGCTACACCTTC. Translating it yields CASSCRKAPNYGYTF.

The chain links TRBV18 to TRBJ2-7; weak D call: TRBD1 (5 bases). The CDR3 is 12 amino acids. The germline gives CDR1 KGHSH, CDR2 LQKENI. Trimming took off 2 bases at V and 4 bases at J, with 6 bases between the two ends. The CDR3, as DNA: TGTGCCAGCTCACCAAGGGGTTACGAGCAGTACTTC. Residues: CASSPRGYEQYF.

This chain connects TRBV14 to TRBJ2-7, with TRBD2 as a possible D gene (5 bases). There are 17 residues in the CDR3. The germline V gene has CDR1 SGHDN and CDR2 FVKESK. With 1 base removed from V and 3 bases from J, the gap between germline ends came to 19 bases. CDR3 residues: CASSQARAGSSRYEQYF. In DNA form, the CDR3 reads TGTGCCAGCAGCCAAGCCCGCGCGGGTTCCTCGCGCTACGAGCAGTACTTC.

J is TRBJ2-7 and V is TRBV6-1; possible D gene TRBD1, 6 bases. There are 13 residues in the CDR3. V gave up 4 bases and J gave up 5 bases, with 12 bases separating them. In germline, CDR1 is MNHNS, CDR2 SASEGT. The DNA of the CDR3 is TGTGCCAGCAGTGCGGCAGGGGTCAACGAGCAGTACTTC. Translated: CASSAAGVNEQYF.

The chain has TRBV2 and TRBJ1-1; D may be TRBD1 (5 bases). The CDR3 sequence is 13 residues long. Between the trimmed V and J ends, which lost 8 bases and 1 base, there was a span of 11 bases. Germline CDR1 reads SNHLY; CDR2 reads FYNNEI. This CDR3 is CASGGLKNTEAFF. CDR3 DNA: TGTGCCAGCGGGGGGTTAAAGAACACTGAAGCTTTCTTT.

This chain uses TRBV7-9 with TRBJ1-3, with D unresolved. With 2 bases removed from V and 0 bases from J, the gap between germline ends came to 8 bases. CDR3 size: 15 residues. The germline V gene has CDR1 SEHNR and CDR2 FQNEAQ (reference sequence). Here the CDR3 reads CASSLTADSGNTIYF. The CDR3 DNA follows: TGTGCCAGCAGCTTAACCGCGGACTCTGGAAACACCATATATTTT. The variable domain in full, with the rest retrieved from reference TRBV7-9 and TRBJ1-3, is DTGVSQNPRHKITKRGQNVTFRCDPISEHNRLYWYRQTLGQGPEFLTYFQNEAQLEKSRLLSDRFSAERPKGSFSTLEIQRTEQGDSAMYLCASSLTADSGNTIYFGEGSWLTVV.

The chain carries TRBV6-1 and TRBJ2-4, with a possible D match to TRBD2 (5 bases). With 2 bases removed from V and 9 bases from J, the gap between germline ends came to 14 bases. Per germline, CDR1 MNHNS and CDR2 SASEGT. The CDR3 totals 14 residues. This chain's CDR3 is CASSERTGVGIQYF. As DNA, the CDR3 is TGTGCCAGCAGTGAAAGGACCGGGGTTGGCATTCAGTACTTC.